This T cell receptor beta chain came from a study of control samples from healthy donors and cancer patients. Clones were read by immunoSEQ multiplex PCR, and TCRdb kept only the in-frame ones, dropping some. Of under 450,000 clones listed, about nine tenths were seen once; the top ten hold around 6.8%. V shed 1 base and J 0 bases; nucleotides not matched to a gene: 10. The CDR3 contains 18 residues. CDR1 is GTSNPN and CDR2 is SVGIG in the germline V gene (reference sequence). Source material: PBMCs. The rearrangement uses TRBV30 and TRBJ1-3, with 9 bases fitting TRBD1. The receptor's source is a man aged 40-50 years with head and neck cancer. Here the CDR3 DNA reads TGTGCCTGGAGTGCAGGGACAGGGACTTGGAACTCTGGAAACACCATATATTTT. The encoded protein is CAWSAGTGTWNSGNTIYF.